The source of this T cell receptor beta chain is a study of circulating CD8 cells and anti-PD-1 response in melanoma. The wider study: Nivolumab was given intravenously at 3 mg/kg every 2 weeks. Overall study results and limits: Previously treated and treatment-naive patients were pooled together. Only baseline and M1 samples entered the published repertoire comparisons. PD-1 and DPOS subsets showed similar, higher clonality than DNEG.

Germline V gene data show CDR1 as SQVTM and CDR2 as ANQGSEA. J lost 2 bases, V lost 6 bases, and 6 bases had no gene match. CDR3 length: 14 residues. This clonotype appeared a few times. The antigen is unknown. TCR libraries were prepared from 15 ng of total RNA with the QIAseq Immune Repertoire TCR panel. TCRdb passed the reads through MiXCR, listing each CDR3 protein once. The data show approximately 810 distinct CDR3 sequences, with around 7% seen just once and around a third held by the top ten. Sorting of live CD3+CD8+TCRalphabeta+ cells by PD-1 and/or TIGIT gave four subsets. V is TRBV29-1 and J is TRBJ2-7, with 11 positions matching TRBD1. Here the sequenced sample was CD8+ T cells from PBMCs, taken at baseline or after one month of anti-PD-1 therapy (not recorded which). The receptor was isolated from a human donor with melanoma. In nucleotides, the CDR3 is TGCAGCGTGAGTCAGGGACAGGGGGCCTACGAGCAGTACTTC. Translation gives CSVSQGQGAYEQYF.